Following are 7 T cell receptor beta chains from one sample sequenced in a study of shared clonotypes between healthy human individuals. TCRdb's copy holds only in-frame clones and misses some; the assay was immunoSEQ multiplex PCR. The sample yields some 2,000,000 clones, approximately 95% seen once. Sequenced input: naive CD4+ T cells sorted from blood. Subset described: CD45RA+ positively selected. These receptors all stem from a man aged 18 to 35 in good health.

This clone was seen just once. The gene calls are TRBV5-1 and TRBJ1-5, with TRBD1 identical over 7 bases. CDR1 SGHRS and CDR2 YFSETQ come from the germline V gene. J was trimmed by 3 bases and V by 4 bases; bases with no gene match: 4. This CDR3 spans 14 amino acids. The CDR3, as DNA: TGCGCCAGCAGCGTAGGGACAGCCAATCAGCCCCAGCATTTT. This encodes CASSVGTANQPQHF.

The gene calls are TRBV6-4 and TRBJ2-3; 10 bases agree with TRBD2. Losses at the gene ends were 4 bases for V and 2 bases for J; bases not matched to a gene: 9. CDR1 is MRHNA and CDR2 is SNTAGT in the germline V gene. There are 17 residues in the CDR3. This CDR3 reads CASSVPRTSGATDTQYF. The CDR3 DNA is TGTGCCAGCAGTGTCCCGAGAACTAGCGGGGCCACAGATACGCAGTATTTT.

This chain connects TRBV7-8 to TRBJ1-4; D is undetermined. From germline, CDR1 is SGHVS and CDR2 FQNEAQ. The V and J ends lost 4 bases and 5 bases respectively, with 17 bases between them. CDR3 length equals 16 residues. The CDR3 is CASSSPFWEINEKLFF. CDR3 sequence (DNA): TGTGCCAGCAGCTCCCCGTTTTGGGAGATAAATGAAAAACTGTTTTTT.

The genes are TRBV5-1 and TRBJ1-1, with TRBD1 as a possible D gene (6 bases). The CDR3 sequence is 16 residues long. The V end was cut by 4 bases, the J end by 3 bases, with 19 bases between. Germline-derived CDR1 and CDR2 are SGHRS and YFSETQ. CDR3 residues: CASSLTGGLDYTEAFF. The CDR3 DNA sequence: TGCGCCAGCAGCCTAACGGGGGGCCTAGATTACACTGAAGCTTTCTTT. The full variable domain, with the rest looked up from reference TRBV5-1 and TRBJ1-1, is KAGVTQTPRYLIKTRGQQVTLSCSPISGHRSVSWYQQTPGQGLQFLFEYFSETQRNKGNFPGRFSGRQFSNSRSEMNVSTLELGDSALYLCASSLTGGLDYTEAFFGQGTRLTVV.

This chain joins TRBV30 and TRBJ1-6; D is ambiguous. Trimming took 0 bases from V and 6 from J, leaving 3 bases between them. CDR1 and CDR2 (germline): GTSNPN, SVGIG (reference sequence). This CDR3 has 12 amino acids. In nucleotides, the CDR3 is TGTGCCTGGAGTGTACGTAATTCACCCCTCCACTTT. This gives the protein CAWSVRNSPLHF.

The genes are TRBV11-2 and TRBJ2-5, with D perhaps given as TRBD1 or TRBD2 (5 bases each). V lost 3 bases to trimming and J lost 2 bases, with 13 bases between them. The CDR3 is made up of 15 amino acids. The germline V gene has CDR1 SGHAT and CDR2 FQNNGV. CDR3: CASSFSGGEQETQYF. The CDR3 region has the DNA TGTGCCAGCAGCTTTAGTGGGGGTGAGCAAGAGACCCAGTACTTC. Supplemented by reference TRBV11-2 and TRBJ2-5, the full variable domain reads EAGVAQSPRYKIIEKRQSVAFWCNPISGHATLYWYQQILGQGPKLLIQFQNNGVVDDSQLPKDRFSAERLKGVDSTLKIQPAKLEDSAVYLCASSFSGGEQETQYFGPGTRLLVL.

About this clone itself: Other DNA variants within this sample encode the same CDR3. The gene calls are TRBV7-9 and TRBJ2-5; D uncertain. Germline CDR1 is SEHNR and CDR2 is FQNEAQ (reference sequence). V lost 3 bases and J 0 bases, leaving 8 bases between the germline ends. The CDR3 is 14 amino acids. The CDR3 bases are TGTGCCAGCAGCTTTGATCTTAACCAAGAGACCCAGTACTTC. It codes for CASSFDLNQETQYF.